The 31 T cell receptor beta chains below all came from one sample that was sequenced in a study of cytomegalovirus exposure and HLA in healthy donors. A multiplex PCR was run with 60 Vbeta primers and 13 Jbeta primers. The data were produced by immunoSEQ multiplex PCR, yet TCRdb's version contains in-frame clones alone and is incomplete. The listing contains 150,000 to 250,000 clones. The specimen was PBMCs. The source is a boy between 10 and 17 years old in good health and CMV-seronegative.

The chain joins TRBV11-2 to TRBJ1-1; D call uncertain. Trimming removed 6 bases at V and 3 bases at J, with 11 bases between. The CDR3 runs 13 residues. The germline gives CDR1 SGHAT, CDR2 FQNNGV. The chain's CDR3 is CASRRTRDTEAFF. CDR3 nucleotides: TGTGCCAGCAGACGCACTCGGGACACTGAAGCTTTCTTT.

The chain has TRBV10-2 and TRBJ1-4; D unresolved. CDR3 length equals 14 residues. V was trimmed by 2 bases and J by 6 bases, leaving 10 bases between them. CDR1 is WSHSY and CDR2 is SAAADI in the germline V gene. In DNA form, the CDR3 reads TGCGCCAGCAGTGAGGGACGGAGGGATGAAAAACTGTTTTTT. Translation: CASSEGRRDEKLFF.

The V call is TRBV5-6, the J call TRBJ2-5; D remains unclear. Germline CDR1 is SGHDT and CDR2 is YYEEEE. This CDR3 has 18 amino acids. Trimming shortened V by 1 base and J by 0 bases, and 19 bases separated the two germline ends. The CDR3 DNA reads TGTGCCAGCAGCTTGTCGCTACGTGAGAGTCCGTACCAAGAGACCCAGTACTTC. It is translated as CASSLSLRESPYQETQYF.

CDR3 amino acids: CASSLLKAGVRGEQFF. CDR3 nucleotide sequence: TGTGCCAGCAGCTTATTGAAGGCAGGGGTCCGCGGTGAGCAGTTCTTC. The chain has TRBV7-9 and TRBJ2-1; perhaps TRBD1 as D (6 bases). V shed 2 bases and J shed 9 bases, with 20 bases lying between them. The germline gives CDR1 SEHNR, CDR2 FQNEAQ (reference sequence). The CDR3 is made up of 16 amino acids.

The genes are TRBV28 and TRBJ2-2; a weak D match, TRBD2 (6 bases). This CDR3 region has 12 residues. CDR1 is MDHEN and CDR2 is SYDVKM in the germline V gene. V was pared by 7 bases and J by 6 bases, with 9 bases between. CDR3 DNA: TGTGCCAGCAATAGCGGTCCCGGGGAGCTGTTTTTT. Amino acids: CASNSGPGELFF.

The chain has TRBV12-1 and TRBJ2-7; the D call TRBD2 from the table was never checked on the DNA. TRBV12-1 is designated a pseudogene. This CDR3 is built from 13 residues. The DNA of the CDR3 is TGTGCCAGAAGAGCGGGGGGGGTCTACGAGCAGTACTTC. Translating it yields CARRAGGVYEQYF.

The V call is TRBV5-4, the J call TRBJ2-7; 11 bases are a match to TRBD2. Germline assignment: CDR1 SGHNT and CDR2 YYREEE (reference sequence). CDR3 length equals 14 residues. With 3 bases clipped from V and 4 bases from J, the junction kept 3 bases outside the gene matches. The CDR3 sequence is CASSSSGGTYEQYF. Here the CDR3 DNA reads TGTGCCAGCAGCTCTAGCGGGGGGACGTACGAGCAGTACTTC. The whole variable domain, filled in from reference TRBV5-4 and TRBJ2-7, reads ETGVTQSPTHLIKTRGQQVTLRCSSQSGHNTVSWYQQALGQGPQFIFQYYREEENGRGNFPPRFSGLQFPNYSSELNVNALELDDSALYLCASSSSGGTYEQYFGPGTRLTVT.

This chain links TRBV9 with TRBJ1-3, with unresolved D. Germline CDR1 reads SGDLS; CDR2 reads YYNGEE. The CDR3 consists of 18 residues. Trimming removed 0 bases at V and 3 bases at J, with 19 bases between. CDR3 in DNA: TGTGCCAGCAGCGTAGGGCAGGTGGGCCTCCTGGGTGGAAACACCATATATTTT. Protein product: CASSVGQVGLLGGNTIYF.

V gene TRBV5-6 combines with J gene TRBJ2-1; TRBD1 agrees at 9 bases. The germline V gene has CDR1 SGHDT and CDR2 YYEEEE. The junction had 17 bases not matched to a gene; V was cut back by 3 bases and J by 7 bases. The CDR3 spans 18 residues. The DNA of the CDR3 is TGTGCCAGCAGCTACCCCGGGGGGAGACAGGGGGTAGGGAATGAGCAGTTCTTC. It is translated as CASSYPGGRQGVGNEQFF.

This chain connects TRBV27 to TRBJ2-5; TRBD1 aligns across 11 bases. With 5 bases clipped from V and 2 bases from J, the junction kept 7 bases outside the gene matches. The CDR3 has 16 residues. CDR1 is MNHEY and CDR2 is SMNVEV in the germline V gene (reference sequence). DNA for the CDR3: TGTGCCAGCAGTCTATGGACAGGGGGCTCACAAGAGACCCAGTACTTC. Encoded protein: CASSLWTGGSQETQYF.

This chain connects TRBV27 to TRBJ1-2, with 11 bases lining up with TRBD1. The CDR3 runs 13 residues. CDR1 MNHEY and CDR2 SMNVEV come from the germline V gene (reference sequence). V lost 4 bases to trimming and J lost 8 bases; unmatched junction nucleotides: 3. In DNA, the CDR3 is TGTGCCAGCAGTTGGGACAGGGGGAGAGGCTACACCTTC. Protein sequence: CASSWDRGRGYTF.

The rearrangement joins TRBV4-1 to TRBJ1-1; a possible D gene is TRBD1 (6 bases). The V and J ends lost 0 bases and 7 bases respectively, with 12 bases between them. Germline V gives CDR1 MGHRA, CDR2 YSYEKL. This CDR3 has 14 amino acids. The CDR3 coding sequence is TGCGCCAGCAGCCAAGAGTCGGGGGGCGGTGAAGCTTTCTTT. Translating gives CASSQESGGGEAFF.

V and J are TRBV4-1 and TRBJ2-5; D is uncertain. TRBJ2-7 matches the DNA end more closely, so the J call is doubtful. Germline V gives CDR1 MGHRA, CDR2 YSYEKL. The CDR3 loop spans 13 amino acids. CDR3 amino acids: CASSQRADYEQYF. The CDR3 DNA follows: TGCGCCAGCAGCCAACGGGCAGACTACGAGCAGTACTTC.

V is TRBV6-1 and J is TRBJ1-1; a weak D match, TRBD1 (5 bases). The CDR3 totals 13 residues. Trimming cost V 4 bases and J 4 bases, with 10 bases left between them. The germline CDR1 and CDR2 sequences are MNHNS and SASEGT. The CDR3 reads CASSALGATEAFF. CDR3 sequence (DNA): TGTGCCAGCAGTGCTCTAGGGGCCACTGAAGCTTTCTTT.

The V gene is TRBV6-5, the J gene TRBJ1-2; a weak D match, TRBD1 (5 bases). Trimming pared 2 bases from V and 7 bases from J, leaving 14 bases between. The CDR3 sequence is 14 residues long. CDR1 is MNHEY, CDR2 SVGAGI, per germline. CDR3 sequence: CASSYDRGGAGYTF. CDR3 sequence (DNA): TGTGCCAGCAGTTACGATCGGGGGGGAGCTGGCTACACCTTC.

The CDR3 nucleotides are TGTGCCAGCAGTGAACAGCGGGACAGGAGCTCTGGAAACACCATATATTTT. This gives the protein CASSEQRDRSSGNTIYF. This rearrangement joins TRBV25-1 to TRBJ1-3; 8 nucleotides match TRBD1. Germline CDR1 reads MGHDK; CDR2 reads SYGVNS. The CDR3 totals 17 residues. The V segment lost 2 bases and the J segment 0 bases; nucleotides outside the gene matches: 6.

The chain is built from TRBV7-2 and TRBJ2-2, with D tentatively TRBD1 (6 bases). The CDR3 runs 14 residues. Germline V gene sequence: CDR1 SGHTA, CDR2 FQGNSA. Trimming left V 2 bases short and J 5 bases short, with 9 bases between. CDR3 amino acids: CASSLKQGTGELFF. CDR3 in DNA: TGTGCCAGCAGCTTAAAGCAGGGGACCGGGGAGCTGTTTTTT.

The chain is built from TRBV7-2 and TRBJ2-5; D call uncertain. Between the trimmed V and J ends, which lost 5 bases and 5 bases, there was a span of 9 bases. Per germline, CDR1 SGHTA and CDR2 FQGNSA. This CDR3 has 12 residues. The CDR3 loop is CASSPLDETQYF. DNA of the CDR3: TGTGCCAGCAGCCCCCTAGACGAGACCCAGTACTTC.

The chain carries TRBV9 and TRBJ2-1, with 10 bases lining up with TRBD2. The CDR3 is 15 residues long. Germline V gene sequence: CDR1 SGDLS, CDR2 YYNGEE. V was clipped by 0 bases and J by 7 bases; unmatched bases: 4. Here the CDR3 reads CASSVVGLARNEQFF. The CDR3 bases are TGTGCCAGCAGCGTAGTGGGACTAGCGCGAAATGAGCAGTTCTTC.

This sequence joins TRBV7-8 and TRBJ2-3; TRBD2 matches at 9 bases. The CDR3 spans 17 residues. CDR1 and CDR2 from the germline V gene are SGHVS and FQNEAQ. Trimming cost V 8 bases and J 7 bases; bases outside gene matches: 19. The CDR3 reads CASPPNEAGGLGYTQYF. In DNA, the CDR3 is TGTGCCAGCCCCCCCAACGAGGCGGGGGGGCTTGGTTATACGCAGTATTTT.

The chain's CDR3 is CASSYNSGYEQYF. The CDR3 DNA reads as TGTGCCAGCAGTTATAACAGCGGCTACGAGCAGTACTTC. The chain carries TRBV6-6 and TRBJ2-7, with D tentatively TRBD2 (5 bases). CDR1 MNHNY and CDR2 SVGAGI come from the germline V gene (reference sequence). V was shortened by 3 bases and J by 3 bases, with 9 bases between the two germline ends. This CDR3 contains 13 residues.

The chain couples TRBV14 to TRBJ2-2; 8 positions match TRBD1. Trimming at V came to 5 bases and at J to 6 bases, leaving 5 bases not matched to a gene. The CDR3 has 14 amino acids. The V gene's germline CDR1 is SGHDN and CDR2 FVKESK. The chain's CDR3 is CASSSGQGAGELFF. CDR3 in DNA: TGTGCCAGCAGCTCCGGACAGGGAGCCGGGGAGCTGTTTTTT.

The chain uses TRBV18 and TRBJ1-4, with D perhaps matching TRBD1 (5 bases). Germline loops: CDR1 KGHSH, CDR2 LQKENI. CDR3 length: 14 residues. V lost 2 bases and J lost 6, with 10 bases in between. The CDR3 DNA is TGTGCCAGCTCACCAGCAGGGTTGGATGAAAAACTGTTTTTT. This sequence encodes CASSPAGLDEKLFF.

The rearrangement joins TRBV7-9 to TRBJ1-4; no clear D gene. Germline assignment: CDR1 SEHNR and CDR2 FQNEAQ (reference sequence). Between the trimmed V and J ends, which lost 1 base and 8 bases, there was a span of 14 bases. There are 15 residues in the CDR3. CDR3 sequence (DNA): TGTGCCAGCAGCTTAGTGAAACAGAGAAACGAAAAACTGTTTTTT. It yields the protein CASSLVKQRNEKLFF.

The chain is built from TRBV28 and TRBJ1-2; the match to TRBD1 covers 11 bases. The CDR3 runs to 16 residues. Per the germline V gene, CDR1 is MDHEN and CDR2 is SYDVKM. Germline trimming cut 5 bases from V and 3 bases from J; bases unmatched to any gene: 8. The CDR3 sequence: CASSEGQGAVYYGYTF. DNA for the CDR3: TGTGCCAGCAGTGAAGGACAGGGGGCCGTTTACTATGGCTACACCTTC.

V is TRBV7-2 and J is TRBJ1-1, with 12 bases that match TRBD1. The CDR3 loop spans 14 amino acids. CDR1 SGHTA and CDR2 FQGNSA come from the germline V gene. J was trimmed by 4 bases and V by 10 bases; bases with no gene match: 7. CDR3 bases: TGTGCCAACTCCGGGACAGGGGGCATCACTGAAGCTTTCTTT. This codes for CANSGTGGITEAFF.

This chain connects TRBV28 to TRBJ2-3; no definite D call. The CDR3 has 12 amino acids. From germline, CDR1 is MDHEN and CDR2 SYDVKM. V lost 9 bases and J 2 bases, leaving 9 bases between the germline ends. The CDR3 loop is CASQRLTDTQYF. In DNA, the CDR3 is TGTGCCAGTCAGCGACTCACAGATACGCAGTATTTT.

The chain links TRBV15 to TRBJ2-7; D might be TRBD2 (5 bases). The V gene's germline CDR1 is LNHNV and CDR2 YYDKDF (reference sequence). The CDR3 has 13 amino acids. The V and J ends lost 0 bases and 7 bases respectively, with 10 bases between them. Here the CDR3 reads CATSRERGKEQYF. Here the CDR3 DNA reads TGTGCCACCAGCAGAGAACGGGGAAAAGAGCAGTACTTC.

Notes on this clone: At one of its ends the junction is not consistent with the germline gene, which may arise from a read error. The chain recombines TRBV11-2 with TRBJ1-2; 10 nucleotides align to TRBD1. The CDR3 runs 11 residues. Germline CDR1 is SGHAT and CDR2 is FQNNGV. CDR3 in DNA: TGTGCCAGCAGCTTATTGGGGGACAGGGGCTTC. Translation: CASSLLGDRGF.

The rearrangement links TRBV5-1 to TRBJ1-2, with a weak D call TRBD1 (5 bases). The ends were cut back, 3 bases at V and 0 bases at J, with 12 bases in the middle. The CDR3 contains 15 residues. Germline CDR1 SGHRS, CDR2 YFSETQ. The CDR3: CASSSGTGANYGYTF. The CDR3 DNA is TGCGCCAGCAGCTCGGGGACGGGAGCTAACTATGGCTACACCTTC.

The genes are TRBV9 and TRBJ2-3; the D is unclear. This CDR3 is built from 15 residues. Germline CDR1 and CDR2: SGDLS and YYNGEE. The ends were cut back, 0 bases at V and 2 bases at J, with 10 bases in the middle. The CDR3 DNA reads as TGTGCCAGCAGCGTAGGACTCAATCCCACAGATACGCAGTATTTT. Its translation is CASSVGLNPTDTQYF.